The rows below give T cell receptor beta chains drawn from one sample of a study of T cell responses to AZD1222 COVID-19 vaccine. Data came from immunoSEQ multiplex PCR; TCRdb stores just in-frame clones and leaves some out. Of 150,000 to 200,000 clones in the sample, about 95% are singletons; the top ten hold about 0.64%. The sample here was peripheral blood, taken on day 0 of AZD1222 vaccination. These receptors all come from an adult in good health. Both conserved end residues are part of each CDR3. The order of the fields is D gene, V gene, J gene, CDR3 protein, CDR3 DNA. The D gene is left open where the match is weak.

>-|TRBV5-5|TRBJ1-1
CASSFSHTEAFF
TGTGCCAGCAGCTTCTCGCACACTGAAGCTTTCTTT
>-|TRBV6-6|TRBJ1-6
CASSSDSVNSPLHF
TGTGCCAGCAGCTCGGACTCGGTGAATTCACCCCTCCACTTT
>-|TRBV19|TRBJ2-7
CATSTRGALPEQYF
TGTGCCACCTCAACGCGAGGGGCGCTCCCCGAGCAGTACTTC
>-|TRBV30|TRBJ1-3
CAWSVGGSGNTIYF
TGTGCCTGGAGTGTAGGCGGCTCTGGAAACACCATATATTTT
>TRBD2|TRBV12-5|TRBJ2-5
CASGSGTSGRRRKETQYF
TGTGCTAGTGGTTCCGGGACTAGCGGGAGGAGGAGGAAAGAGACCCAGTACTTC
>TRBD1|TRBV3-1/TRBV3-2|TRBJ1-1
CASGQTGAYAEAFF
TGTGCCAGCGGCCAAACAGGGGCTTACGCTGAAGCTTTCTTT
>-|TRBV12-3/TRBV12-4|TRBJ1-5
CASSLERVQHF
TGTGCCAGCAGTTTGGAGAGGGTCCAGCATTTT
>-|TRBV19|TRBJ1-5
CASSPRDRGNQPQHF
TGTGCCAGTAGTCCTCGGGACCGGGGCAATCAGCCCCAGCATTTT
>-|TRBV10-1|TRBJ1-1
CASSGANTEAFF
TGCGCCAGCAGTGGAGCTAACACTGAAGCTTTCTTT
>TRBD1|TRBV18|TRBJ2-2
CASSPPYGDRGSTGELFF
TGTGCCAGCTCACCACCGTATGGGGACAGGGGTAGCACCGGGGAGCTGTTTTTT